This TCR beta chain originates from a study of blood T cell repertoires in COVID-19. Study-level background: COVID-19 samples collected from the United States, Italy and Spain covered acute and convalescent phases. The analysed material was cDNA or gDNA that came from T cells, B-cell-depleted T cells, or PBMCs.

The CDR3 totals 16 residues. Trimming shortened V by 0 bases and J by 1 base, and 10 bases separated the two germline ends. The germline V gene has CDR1 LGHDT and CDR2 YNNKEL (reference sequence). Only in-frame clones appear in the TCRdb table, and some are missing; sequencing was by immunoSEQ multiplex PCR. The sample lists about 150,000 clones, about 85% occurring once. The sample comprised peripheral blood. The V call is TRBV3-1 (or the pseudogene TRBV3-2), the J call TRBJ2-1; D unresolved. The sequence was obtained from a human donor with acute or convalescent COVID-19. The donor label of this sample is uncertain. CDR3 nucleotide sequence: TGTGCCAGCAGCCAAGAAGGAGTTGGTTCCTACAATGAGCAGTTCTTC. It encodes CASSQEGVGSYNEQFF.